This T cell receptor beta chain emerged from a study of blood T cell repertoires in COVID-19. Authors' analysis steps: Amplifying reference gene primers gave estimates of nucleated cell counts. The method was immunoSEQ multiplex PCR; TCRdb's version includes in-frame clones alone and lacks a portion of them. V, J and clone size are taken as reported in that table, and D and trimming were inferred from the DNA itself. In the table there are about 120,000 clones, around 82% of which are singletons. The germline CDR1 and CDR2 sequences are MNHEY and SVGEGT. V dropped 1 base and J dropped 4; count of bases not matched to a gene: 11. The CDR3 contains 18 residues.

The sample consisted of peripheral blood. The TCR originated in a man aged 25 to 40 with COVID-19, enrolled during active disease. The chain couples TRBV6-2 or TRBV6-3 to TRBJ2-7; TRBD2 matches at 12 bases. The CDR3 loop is CASSYFPRTSGRTYEQYF. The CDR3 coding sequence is TGTGCCAGCAGTTACTTCCCCCGTACTAGCGGGAGGACTTACGAGCAGTACTTC.